This TCR beta chain comes out of a study of kidney transplant recipient with SARS-CoV-2 infection. MiXCR was run by TCRdb on the reads, yielding one entry per CDR3 protein. The table includes about 240,000 distinct CDR3 sequences, more than 25% detected once. Trimming took off 5 bases at V and 4 bases at J, with 23 bases between the two ends. The germline V gene encodes CDR1 MNHNY and CDR2 SVGAGI (reference sequence). This CDR3 spans 17 amino acids. This clonotype has a count of ten or more. The V call is TRBV6-6, the J call TRBJ1-2; TRBD1 is a possible D gene (5 bases). This specimen was a blood sample, taken at baseline and on roughly day 120 from a kidney transplant recipient. This TCR was sampled from a male patient aged 25 to 39 who had COVID-19 and was a kidney transplant recipient. Some T cells may trace back to the graft donor. The CDR3 protein is CASSILTGGRKTYGYTF. The CDR3, as DNA: TGTGCCAGCAGTATACTCACAGGTGGGAGAAAGACCTATGGCTACACCTTC.